These 10 T cell receptor beta chains were all obtained from the same sample, sequenced in a study of early T cells in non-severe SARS-CoV-2 infection. TCRdb re-analysed the 5' RACE reads in MiXCR, keeping a single row per CDR3 protein. Of more than 55,000 distinct CDR3 sequences in the sample, around 9% were seen once. Source material: whole blood. All receptors come from an adult who was a healthcare worker with PCR-confirmed SARS-CoV-2 infection or an uninfected control (not recorded which).

This clonotype turned up a few times. V gene TRBV12-3 or TRBV12-4 combines with J gene TRBJ2-3, with D possibly matching TRBD1 (7 bases). V gave up 5 bases and J gave up 5 bases, with 17 bases separating them. The CDR3 is made up of 15 amino acids. The CDR3 spells CASSPRGGGRDTQYF. CDR3 DNA sequence: TGTGCCAGCAGTCCCCGAGGAGGGGGCAGAGATACGCAGTATTTT.

This clonotype was seen a handful of times. The rearrangement links TRBV29-1 to TRBJ1-1; D is possibly TRBD1 (6 bases). Germline loops: CDR1 SQVTM, CDR2 ANQGSEA. Trimming cost V 7 bases and J 0 bases, with 12 bases left between them. CDR3 length equals 13 residues. The CDR3 DNA sequence: TGCAGCGCCAAACAGGGAATGAACACTGAAGCTTTCTTT. It specifies CSAKQGMNTEAFF.

In this sample, this clonotype turned up a few times. The rearrangement uses TRBV12-5 and TRBJ2-1; 7 bases match TRBD2. The CDR3 consists of 15 residues. Trimming at V came to 6 bases and at J to 0 bases, leaving 5 bases not matched to a gene. Per the germline V gene, CDR1 is LGHNT and CDR2 is FRNRAP. In DNA, the CDR3 is TGTGCTAGTGGACGGAGCGGGACCTCCTACAATGAGCAGTTCTTC. Translated, it gives CASGRSGTSYNEQFF.

This chain connects TRBV29-1 to TRBJ2-1, with TRBD1 matching over 8 bases. V gave up 6 bases and J gave up 2 bases; unmatched junction bases: 6. The CDR3 is 14 amino acids. Germline V gene data show CDR1 as SQVTM and CDR2 as ANQGSEA. Written as DNA, the CDR3 is TGCAGCGTCGCAGGGGGCATAGCCTACAATGAGCAGTTCTTC. Translation: CSVAGGIAYNEQFF.

This clonotype was observed many times. The rearrangement joins TRBV28 to TRBJ2-3, with D unclear. Germline V gene lookup returns CDR1 MDHEN and CDR2 SYDVKM. CDR3 length equals 12 residues. With 6 bases removed from V and 0 bases from J, the gap between germline ends came to 4 bases. DNA of the CDR3: TGTGCCAGCAGGGGCAGCACAGATACGCAGTATTTT. Protein: CASRGSTDTQYF.

In its sample, this clonotype was seen many times. The genes are TRBV5-5 and TRBJ2-5; D not certain. This CDR3 spans 13 amino acids. Germline loops: CDR1 SGHKS, CDR2 YYEKEE (reference sequence). V gave up 4 bases and J gave up 4 bases, with 11 bases separating them. The CDR3 DNA is TGTGCCAGCAGCCAAGAACAAGGAGAGACCCAGTACTTC. Its translation: CASSQEQGETQYF.

This clonotype appeared a few times. V is TRBV6-2 or TRBV6-3 and J is TRBJ1-1; D is perhaps TRBD1 (5 bases). Germline CDR1 reads MNHEY; CDR2 reads SVGEGT. This CDR3 region has 13 residues. Trimming cost V 5 bases and J 11 bases, with 18 bases left between them. CDR3: CASSPAWGRSAFF. The DNA for the CDR3 is TGTGCCAGCAGTCCGGCTTGGGGCCGGAGCGCTTTCTTT.

This clonotype was observed a few times. The rearrangement uses TRBV5-6 and TRBJ2-6; D is unresolved. CDR3 length: 17 amino acids. The V end lost 0 bases, the J end lost 1 base, and 11 bases lay between the germline ends. Per germline, CDR1 SGHDT and CDR2 YYEEEE. The CDR3 bases are TGTGCCAGCAGCTTGGAAATAATCCCATCTGGGGCCAACGTCCTGACTTTC. Amino acids: CASSLEIIPSGANVLTF.

This clonotype was detected a few times. This chain links TRBV20-1 with TRBJ1-2, with TRBD1 matching 10 bases. CDR1 is DFQATT and CDR2 is SNEGSKA in the germline V gene (reference sequence). The CDR3 runs to 12 residues. In DNA form, the CDR3 reads TGCAAAGTCCGGGACAGGGGATCTGGCTACACCTTC. Translating it yields CKVRDRGSGYTF.

There are many counts of this clonotype. This chain joins TRBV18 and TRBJ2-4; either TRBD1 or TRBD2 may supply D (6 bases each). Trimming cost V 4 bases and J 4 bases, with 20 bases left between them. CDR3 size: 17 residues. Germline lookup yields CDR1 KGHSH and CDR2 LQKENI. CDR3 amino acids: CASSHQVRRGPKNIQYF. The DNA for the CDR3 is TGTGCCAGCTCACACCAGGTCCGACGGGGGCCAAAAAACATTCAGTACTTC. The variable domain in full, with the rest retrieved from reference TRBV18 and TRBJ2-4, is NAGVMQNPRHLVRRRGQEARLRCSPMKGHSHVYWYRQLPEEGLKFMVYLQKENIIDESGMPKERFSAEFPKEGPSILRIQQVVRGDSAAYFCASSHQVRRGPKNIQYFGAGTRLSVL.